The next 28 T cell receptor beta chains were all read from a single sample in a study of cytomegalovirus exposure and HLA in healthy donors. Sequenced by immunoSEQ multiplex PCR; TCRdb stores in-frame clones only, minus some. The profile shows tens of thousands of clones, over 85% of them singletons. Material for sequencing was PBMCs. All receptors derive from a young woman in good health and CMV-seronegative.

CDR3 sequence (DNA): TGTGCCAGCGGGGACTTTGGCAGCCCGGACCAGCCCCAGCATTTT. Translating gives CASGDFGSPDQPQHF. This chain links TRBV6-1 with TRBJ1-5; D is possibly TRBD1 (5 bases). V was pared by 8 bases and J by 7 bases, with 21 bases between. CDR3 size: 15 residues. Germline values: CDR1 MNHNS, CDR2 SASEGT.

The chain combines TRBV6-6 with TRBJ1-2; 7 nucleotides align to TRBD1. Germline assignment: CDR1 MNHNY and CDR2 SVGAGI (reference sequence). This CDR3 has 14 amino acids. V lost 7 bases, J lost 3 bases, and 8 bases stayed unmatched. The CDR3 loop is CASMSAGGDYGYTF. In DNA form, the CDR3 reads TGTGCCAGCATGTCGGCAGGGGGAGACTATGGCTACACCTTC.

The genes are TRBV15 and TRBJ1-2; D perhaps matches TRBD1 (6 bases). The CDR3 spans 14 residues. The germline V gene encodes CDR1 LNHNV and CDR2 YYDKDF (reference sequence). Deletions cut 5 bases from V and 4 bases from J, with 14 bases between. CDR3 in DNA: TGTGCCACCAGCGGAGGGGGGGGCGGCTATGGCTACACCTTC. Protein: CATSGGGGGYGYTF. Full variable domain (remainder filled in from reference TRBV15 and TRBJ1-2): DAMVIQNPRYQVTQFGKPVTLSCSQTLNHNVMYWYQQKSSQAPKLLFHYYDKDFNNEADTPDNFQSRRPNTSFCFLDIRSPGLGDTAMYLCATSGGGGGYGYTFGSGTRLTVV.

This chain uses TRBV15 with TRBJ1-3; D is unclear. The germline V and J ends were trimmed by 0 bases and 2 bases, with 8 bases remaining between them. CDR3 length: 15 amino acids. Germline CDR1 and CDR2: LNHNV and YYDKDF (reference sequence). In DNA form, the CDR3 reads TGTGCCACCAGCAGAGACGCGGTAACTGGAAACACCATATATTTT. Protein sequence: CATSRDAVTGNTIYF.

The rearrangement uses TRBV6-6 and TRBJ1-5, with 7 nucleotides matching TRBD1. After removal of 6 bases from V and 4 bases from J, the junction contained 6 bases not matched to a gene. This CDR3 region has 14 residues. The germline gives CDR1 MNHNY, CDR2 SVGAGI (reference sequence). The CDR3 spells CASRYTGDNQPQHF. The CDR3 region has the DNA TGTGCCAGCAGGTATACAGGGGATAATCAGCCCCAGCATTTT.

This sequence joins TRBV5-1 and TRBJ1-2, with a weak D call TRBD1 (5 bases). Germline CDR1 reads SGHRS; CDR2 reads YFSETQ. Trimming took off 0 bases at V and 8 bases at J, with 11 bases between the two ends. The CDR3 has 13 residues. Written as DNA, the CDR3 is TGCGCCAGCAGCTTGGCAGGGAAGAAAGGCTACACCTTC. It is translated as CASSLAGKKGYTF.

V usage is TRBV27 and J usage is TRBJ1-1; 8 nucleotides align to TRBD1. The ends lost 5 bases at V and 0 bases at J; junction bases unmatched: 11. Per germline, CDR1 MNHEY and CDR2 SMNVEV (reference sequence). The CDR3 totals 17 residues. CDR3 residues: CASSPRDRGRMNTEAFF. The CDR3 coding sequence is TGTGCCAGCAGTCCACGAGACAGGGGACGAATGAACACTGAAGCTTTCTTT.

V is TRBV19 and J is TRBJ2-1, with D unclear. Germline loops: CDR1 LNHDA, CDR2 SQIVND (reference sequence). This CDR3 spans 15 amino acids. Trimming stripped 6 bases from V and 4 bases from J, with 16 bases between. For the CDR3, the DNA is TGTGCCAGTAGAAGCATTAGCCCGGCGTACAATGAGCAGTTCTTC. Translation gives CASRSISPAYNEQFF.

This rearrangement joins TRBV19 to TRBJ2-5; TRBD1 might be the D (5 bases). Trimming shortened V by 3 bases and J by 5 bases, and 19 bases separated the two germline ends. This CDR3 comprises 16 residues. Germline V gives CDR1 LNHDA, CDR2 SQIVND (reference sequence). The DNA of the CDR3 is TGTGCCAGTAGTATCGGGCAGGGCGGTAGGTTGGAGACCCAGTACTTC. The encoded protein is CASSIGQGGRLETQYF.

The V and J genes are TRBV6-5 and TRBJ2-1; 7 positions match TRBD2. Trimming removed 2 bases from V and 6 bases from J; junction bases left unmatched: 10. Per the germline V gene, CDR1 is MNHEY and CDR2 is SVGAGI. The CDR3 length is 16 residues. The CDR3 sequence is CASSYLGGRGPNEQFF. CDR3 DNA: TGTGCCAGCAGTTACCTCGGGGGGAGAGGGCCCAATGAGCAGTTCTTC.

The chain carries TRBV11-2 and TRBJ1-2; D gene uncertain. The CDR3 runs 12 residues. Germline CDR1 and CDR2: SGHAT and FQNNGV. The V gene lost 6 bases and the J gene lost 8 bases, with 13 bases spanning the gap. The CDR3 region has the DNA TGTGCCAGCAGTATGGACTCCGGGGGCTACACCTTC. This sequence encodes CASSMDSGGYTF.

In this sample, this clone turned up once. This chain links TRBV5-5 with TRBJ1-2, with 8 bases matching TRBD1. J gave up 8 bases and V 0 bases, and 6 bases lay outside the gene matches. The CDR3 runs 14 residues. The germline CDR1 and CDR2 sequences are SGHKS and YYEKEE (reference sequence). CDR3: CASSLETGAGGYTF. CDR3 DNA: TGTGCCAGCAGCTTGGAGACAGGGGCTGGGGGCTACACCTTC.

The chain has TRBV27 and TRBJ1-5; 10 bases are a match to TRBD1. The CDR3 totals 16 residues. V lost 5 bases, J lost 4 bases, and 8 bases stayed unmatched. The V gene's germline CDR1 is MNHEY and CDR2 SMNVEV (reference sequence). This CDR3 reads CASSTSGTGVNQPQHF. DNA of the CDR3: TGTGCCAGCAGTACCAGCGGGACAGGGGTAAATCAGCCCCAGCATTTT.

The chain couples TRBV12-5 to TRBJ1-1; no clear D gene. The CDR3 covers 12 residues. CDR1 and CDR2 (germline): LGHNT, FRNRAP. Deletions cut 6 bases from V and 1 base from J, with 6 bases between. DNA of the CDR3: TGTGCTAGTGGACGACAGAACACTGAAGCTTTCTTT. Translation: CASGRQNTEAFF.

This rearrangement joins TRBV18 to TRBJ1-1, with D possibly being TRBD1 (6 bases). This CDR3 is built from 14 residues. Germline CDR1 KGHSH, CDR2 LQKENI. Deletions cut 3 bases from V and 1 base from J, with 9 bases between. The CDR3 DNA reads TGTGCCAGCTCACCTAAGACAGGGAACACTGAAGCTTTCTTT. It translates to CASSPKTGNTEAFF.

A single count supports this clone. The rearrangement uses TRBV10-3 and TRBJ1-2, with 7 positions matching TRBD1. J gave up 4 bases and V 3 bases, and 5 bases lay outside the gene matches. Germline CDR1 ENHRY, CDR2 SYGVKD. The CDR3 runs 14 residues. CDR3 in DNA: TGTGCCATCAGTGAAAGGGACAGAACCTATGGCTACACCTTC. This encodes CAISERDRTYGYTF.

This sequence joins TRBV30 and TRBJ1-1; the D is unclear. CDR1 is GTSNPN, CDR2 SVGIG, per germline (reference sequence). The CDR3 is made up of 14 amino acids. Between the trimmed V and J ends, which lost 5 bases and 0 bases, there was a span of 13 bases. The CDR3 region has the DNA TGTGCCTGGGGACTTAGTATGGTGAACACTGAAGCTTTCTTT. It translates to CAWGLSMVNTEAFF.

This clone appeared once. V is TRBV5-4 and J is TRBJ2-5; 7 positions agree with TRBD2. In germline, CDR1 is SGHNT, CDR2 YYREEE (reference sequence). The CDR3 is 16 residues long. Trimming at V came to 1 base and at J to 0 bases, leaving 6 bases not matched to a gene. CDR3 sequence: CASSLMGGGYQETQYF. CDR3 bases: TGTGCCAGCAGCTTGATGGGCGGGGGATACCAAGAGACCCAGTACTTC.

CDR3 residues: CASSYGGRGQDGYTF. DNA of the CDR3: TGTGCCAGCAGTTACGGGGGCAGGGGGCAGGATGGCTACACCTTC. The chain joins TRBV6-5 to TRBJ1-2; TRBD1 aligns across 8 bases. CDR1 is MNHEY and CDR2 is SVGAGI in the germline V gene. V was clipped by 2 bases and J by 6 bases; unmatched bases: 8. The CDR3 runs to 15 residues.

The chain is built from TRBV5-8 and TRBJ1-1; TRBD1 is a possible D gene (5 bases). Germline V lookup: CDR1 SGHTS, CDR2 YDEGEE. V was trimmed by 0 bases and J by 5 bases, leaving 14 bases between them. The CDR3 contains 15 residues. The CDR3 protein is CASSLEGLEETEAFF. In DNA form, the CDR3 reads TGTGCCAGCAGCTTGGAGGGACTGGAGGAAACTGAAGCTTTCTTT. The full variable domain, completed using reference TRBV5-8 and TRBJ1-1, is EAGVTQSPTHLIKTRGQQATLRCSPISGHTSVYWYQQALGLGLQFLLWYDEGEERNRGNFPPRFSGRQFPNYSSELNVNALELEDSALYLCASSLEGLEETEAFFGQGTRLTVV.

The J gene is TRBJ1-4, the V gene TRBV10-3; TRBD1 is a possible D gene (5 bases). The germline gives CDR1 ENHRY, CDR2 SYGVKD. The V end was cut by 4 bases, the J end by 0 bases, with 9 bases between. The CDR3 is 15 residues long. CDR3 DNA sequence: TGTGCCATCAGTGCGGGGACTGCAACTAATGAAAAACTGTTTTTT. This gives the protein CAISAGTATNEKLFF.

The chain has TRBV6-1 and TRBJ1-4; no reliable D call. The germline V gene encodes CDR1 MNHNS and CDR2 SASEGT. V lost 9 bases to trimming and J lost 7 bases, with 15 bases between them. This CDR3 is built from 13 residues. Written as DNA, the CDR3 is TGTGCCAGTACGATCCGGGAGGGTGAAAAACTGTTTTTT. It codes for CASTIREGEKLFF.

V is TRBV5-1 and J is TRBJ2-3; 8 bases are a match to TRBD1. The V gene end was trimmed by 2 bases and the J gene end by 8 bases; junction bases not matched to a gene: 4. The germline gives CDR1 SGHRS, CDR2 YFSETQ. The CDR3 consists of 13 residues. CDR3 amino acids: CASSFQGAGTQYF. The DNA for the CDR3 is TGCGCCAGCAGCTTTCAGGGGGCGGGTACGCAGTATTTT.

The chain employs TRBV6-1 and TRBJ1-5; tentatively, D is TRBD1 (6 bases). V lost 8 bases and J 0 bases, leaving 14 bases between the germline ends. Germline CDR1 MNHNS, CDR2 SASEGT. The CDR3 loop spans 15 amino acids. This CDR3 reads CASALSGDSNQPQHF. The CDR3 DNA is TGTGCCAGCGCCCTATCAGGGGATAGCAATCAGCCCCAGCATTTT.

The gene calls are TRBV6-1 and TRBJ2-2; 14 bases fit TRBD2. This CDR3 has 17 residues. Germline assignment: CDR1 MNHNS and CDR2 SASEGT. V lost 4 bases, J lost 3 bases, and 4 bases stayed unmatched. DNA for the CDR3: TGTGCCAGCAGTGGACTAGCGGGAGGGGCGCACACCGGGGAGCTGTTTTTT. Residues: CASSGLAGGAHTGELFF.

This clone came up once. V usage is TRBV19 and J usage is TRBJ1-1; weak D call: TRBD1 (5 bases). CDR3 size: 13 residues. V lost 4 bases and J 0 bases, leaving 6 bases between the germline ends. Germline-derived CDR1 and CDR2 are LNHDA and SQIVND (reference sequence). The CDR3 spells CASSTGMNTEAFF. Written as DNA, the CDR3 is TGTGCCAGTAGTACAGGGATGAACACTGAAGCTTTCTTT.

J is TRBJ2-7 and V is TRBV4-1; 7 nucleotides line up with TRBD1. Germline CDR1 MGHRA, CDR2 YSYEKL. J was trimmed by 4 bases and V by 1 base; bases with no gene match: 7. The CDR3 has 15 amino acids. The CDR3 region is CASSQASGQTYEQYF. As DNA, the CDR3 is TGCGCCAGCAGCCAAGCCTCGGGACAGACATACGAGCAGTACTTC.

This chain uses TRBV29-1 with TRBJ2-7; a weak D match, TRBD1 (6 bases). Trimming took off 1 base at V and 0 bases at J, with 10 bases between the two ends. This CDR3 contains 14 residues. Germline values: CDR1 SQVTM, CDR2 ANQGSEA. CDR3: CSVEGGRGSYEQYF. The DNA of the CDR3 is TGCAGCGTTGAAGGGGGCAGGGGCTCCTACGAGCAGTACTTC.